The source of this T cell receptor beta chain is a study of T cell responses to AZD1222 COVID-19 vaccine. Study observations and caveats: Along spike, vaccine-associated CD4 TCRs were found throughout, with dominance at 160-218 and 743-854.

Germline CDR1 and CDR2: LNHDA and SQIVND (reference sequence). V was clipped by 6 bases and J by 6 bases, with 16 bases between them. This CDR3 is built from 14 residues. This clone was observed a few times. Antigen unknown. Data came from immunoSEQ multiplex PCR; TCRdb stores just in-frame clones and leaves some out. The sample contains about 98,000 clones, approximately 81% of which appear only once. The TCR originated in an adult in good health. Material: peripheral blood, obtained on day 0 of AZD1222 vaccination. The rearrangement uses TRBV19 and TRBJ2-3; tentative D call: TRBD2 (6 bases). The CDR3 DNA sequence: TGTGCCAGTAGCACCCGGGACTTCAGGGATACGCAGTATTTT. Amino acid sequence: CASSTRDFRDTQYF.